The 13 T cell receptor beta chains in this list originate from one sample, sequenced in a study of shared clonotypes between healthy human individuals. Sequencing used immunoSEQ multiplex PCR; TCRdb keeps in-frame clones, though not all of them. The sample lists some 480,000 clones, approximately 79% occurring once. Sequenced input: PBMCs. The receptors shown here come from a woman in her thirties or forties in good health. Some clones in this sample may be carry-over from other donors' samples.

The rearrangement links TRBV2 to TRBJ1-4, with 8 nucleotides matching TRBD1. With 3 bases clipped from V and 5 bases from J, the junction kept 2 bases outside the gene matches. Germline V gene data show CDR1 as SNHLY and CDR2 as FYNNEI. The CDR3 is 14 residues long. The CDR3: CASSETGANEKLFF. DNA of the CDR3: TGTGCCAGCAGTGAGACAGGGGCCAATGAAAAACTGTTTTTT.

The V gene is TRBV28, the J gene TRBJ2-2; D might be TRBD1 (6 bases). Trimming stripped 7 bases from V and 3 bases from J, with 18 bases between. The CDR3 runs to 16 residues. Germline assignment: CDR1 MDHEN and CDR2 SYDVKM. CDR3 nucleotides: TGTGCCAGCAACCCGCGGCCAGGGGTGGACACCGGGGAGCTGTTTTTT. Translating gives CASNPRPGVDTGELFF.

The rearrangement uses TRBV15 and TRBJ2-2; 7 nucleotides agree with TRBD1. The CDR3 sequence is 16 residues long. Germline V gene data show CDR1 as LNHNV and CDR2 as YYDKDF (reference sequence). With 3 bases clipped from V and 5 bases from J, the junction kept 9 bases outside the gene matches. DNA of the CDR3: TGTGCCACCAGCAGGTCCCGACAGGGACGGACCGGGGAGCTGTTTTTT. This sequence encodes CATSRSRQGRTGELFF. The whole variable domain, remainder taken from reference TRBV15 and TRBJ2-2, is DAMVIQNPRYQVTQFGKPVTLSCSQTLNHNVMYWYQQKSSQAPKLLFHYYDKDFNNEADTPDNFQSRRPNTSFCFLDIRSPGLGDTAMYLCATSRSRQGRTGELFFGEGSRLTVL.

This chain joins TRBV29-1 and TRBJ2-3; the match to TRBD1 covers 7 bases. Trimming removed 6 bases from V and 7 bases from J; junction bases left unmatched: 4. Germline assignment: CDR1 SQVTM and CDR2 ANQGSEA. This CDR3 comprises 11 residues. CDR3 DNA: TGCAGCGTAGGACAGGCAAATACGCAGTATTTT. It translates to CSVGQANTQYF.

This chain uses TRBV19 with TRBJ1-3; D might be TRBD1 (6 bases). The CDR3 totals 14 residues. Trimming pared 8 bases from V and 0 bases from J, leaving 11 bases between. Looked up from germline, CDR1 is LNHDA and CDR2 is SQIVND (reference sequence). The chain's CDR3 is CASEDRPSGNTIYF. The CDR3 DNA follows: TGTGCCAGTGAGGACAGACCCTCTGGAAACACCATATATTTT.

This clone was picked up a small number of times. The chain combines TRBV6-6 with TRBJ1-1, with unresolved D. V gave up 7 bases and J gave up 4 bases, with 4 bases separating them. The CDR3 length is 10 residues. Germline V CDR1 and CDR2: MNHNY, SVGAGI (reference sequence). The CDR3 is CASKGTEAFF. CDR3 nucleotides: TGTGCCAGCAAAGGCACTGAAGCTTTCTTT.

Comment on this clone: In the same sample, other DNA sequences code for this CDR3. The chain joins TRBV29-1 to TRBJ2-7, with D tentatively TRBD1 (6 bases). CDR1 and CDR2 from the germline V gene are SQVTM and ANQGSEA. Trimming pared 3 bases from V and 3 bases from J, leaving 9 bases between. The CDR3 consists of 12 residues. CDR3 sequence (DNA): TGCAGCGTTGAGGGGGCTAGCTACGAGCAGTACTTC. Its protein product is CSVEGASYEQYF.

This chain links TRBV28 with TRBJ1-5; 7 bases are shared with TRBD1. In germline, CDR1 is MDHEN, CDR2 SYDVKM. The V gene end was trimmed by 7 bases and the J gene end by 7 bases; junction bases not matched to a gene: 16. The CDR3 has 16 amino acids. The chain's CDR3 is CASTPQTGSRYQPQHF. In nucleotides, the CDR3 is TGTGCCAGCACCCCCCAGACAGGGAGTAGGTACCAGCCCCAGCATTTT.

The chain's CDR3 is CASTPRTTDTQYF. The CDR3 DNA sequence: TGTGCCAGCACTCCGAGGACTACAGATACGCAGTATTTT. This chain links TRBV28 with TRBJ2-3, with D perhaps matching TRBD2 (5 bases). V lost 7 bases, J lost 3 bases, and 11 bases lay in between. CDR1 and CDR2 (germline): MDHEN, SYDVKM. CDR3 length: 13 amino acids.

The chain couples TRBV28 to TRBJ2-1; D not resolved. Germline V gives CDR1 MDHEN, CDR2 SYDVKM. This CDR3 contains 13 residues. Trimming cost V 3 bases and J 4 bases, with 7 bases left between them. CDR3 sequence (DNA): TGTGCCAGCAGTTTTTACCGATACAATGAGCAGTTCTTC. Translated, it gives CASSFYRYNEQFF.

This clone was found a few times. The CDR3 reads CATSRDLPDAGAEAFF. The CDR3 nucleotides read TGTGCCACCAGCAGAGACCTCCCTGACGCGGGCGCCGAAGCTTTCTTT. The chain is built from TRBV15 and TRBJ1-1; D call uncertain. Germline CDR1 and CDR2: LNHNV and YYDKDF (reference sequence). V was shortened by 0 bases and J by 8 bases, with 19 bases between the two germline ends. CDR3 length: 16 amino acids.

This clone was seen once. The CDR3 bases are TGCAGCGTCTGGGGGGACAGGGTTAATGAAAAACTGTTTTTT. It is translated as CSVWGDRVNEKLFF. V usage is TRBV29-1 and J usage is TRBJ1-4; 9 bases are a match to TRBD1. In germline, CDR1 is SQVTM, CDR2 ANQGSEA. The V and J ends lost 6 bases and 4 bases, in that order; junction bases with no gene match: 6. The CDR3 sequence is 14 residues long. Filled out from reference TRBV29-1 and TRBJ1-4, the complete variable domain reads SAVISQKPSRDICQRGTSLTIQCQVDSQVTMMFWYRQQPGQSLTLIATANQGSEATYESGFVIDKFPISRPNLTFSTLTVSNMSPEDSSIYLCSVWGDRVNEKLFFGSGTQLSVL.

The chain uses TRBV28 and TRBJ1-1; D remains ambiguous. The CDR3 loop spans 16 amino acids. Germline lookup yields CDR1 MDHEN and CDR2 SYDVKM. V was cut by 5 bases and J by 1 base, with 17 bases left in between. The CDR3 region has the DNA TGTGCCAGCAGTCTCACGGGAGTGGCAGGGAACACTGAAGCTTTCTTT. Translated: CASSLTGVAGNTEAFF.